This T cell receptor (beta chain) came from a study of naive and memory T cell subsets. Study conclusions and caveats: TCRs were reportedly recovered from both biopsy types, mostly tuberculin test sites.

The CDR3 loop spans 14 amino acids. CDR1 and CDR2 from the germline V gene are SQVTM and ANQGSEA. The V and J ends lost 4 bases and 3 bases respectively, with 10 bases between them. The treatment is: skin biopsy from PPD injection site in Mantoux-positive individual. The library had UMIs added by 3' ligation of an oligonucleotide to TCR cDNA. Skin biopsies came from PPD injection sites in Mantoux-positive individuals. Unsorted total RNA, roughly 1 to 1000 ng, was DNase treated before reverse transcription. The SP2 primer and nested alpha and beta constant region primers amplified ligated cDNA in four rounds. Alpha and beta constant region primers primed reverse transcription for blood and skin samples. TCRdb reprocessed the UMI-ligation and nested PCR reads via MiXCR and lists one record per CDR3 protein. Here the sample spans roughly 36,000 distinct CDR3 sequences, 8% to 13% being singletons. This clonotype was picked up many times. What it binds is not known.

The sequence was collected from an adult in good health. This rearrangement joins TRBV29-1 to TRBJ2-6; D not certain. This specimen consisted of skin, obtained from a tuberculin skin test site. The CDR3 region has the DNA TGCAGCGTTGTAGCCGGTTATGGGGCCAACGTCCTGACTTTC. This encodes CSVVAGYGANVLTF.